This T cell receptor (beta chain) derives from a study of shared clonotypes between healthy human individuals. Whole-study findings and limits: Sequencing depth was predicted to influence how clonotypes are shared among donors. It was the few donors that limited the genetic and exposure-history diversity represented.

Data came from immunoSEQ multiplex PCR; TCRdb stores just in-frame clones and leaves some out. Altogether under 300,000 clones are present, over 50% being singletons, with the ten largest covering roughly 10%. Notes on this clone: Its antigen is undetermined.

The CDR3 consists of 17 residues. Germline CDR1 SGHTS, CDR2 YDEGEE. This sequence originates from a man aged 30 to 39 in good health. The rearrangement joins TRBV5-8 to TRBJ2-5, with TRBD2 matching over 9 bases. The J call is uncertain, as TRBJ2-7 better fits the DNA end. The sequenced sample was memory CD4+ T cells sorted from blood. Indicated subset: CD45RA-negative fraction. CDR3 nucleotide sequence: TGTGCCAGCAGCTTAGTGCCTAGCGGGACGGCGGGGTACGAGCAGTACTTC. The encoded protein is CASSLVPSGTAGYEQYF.